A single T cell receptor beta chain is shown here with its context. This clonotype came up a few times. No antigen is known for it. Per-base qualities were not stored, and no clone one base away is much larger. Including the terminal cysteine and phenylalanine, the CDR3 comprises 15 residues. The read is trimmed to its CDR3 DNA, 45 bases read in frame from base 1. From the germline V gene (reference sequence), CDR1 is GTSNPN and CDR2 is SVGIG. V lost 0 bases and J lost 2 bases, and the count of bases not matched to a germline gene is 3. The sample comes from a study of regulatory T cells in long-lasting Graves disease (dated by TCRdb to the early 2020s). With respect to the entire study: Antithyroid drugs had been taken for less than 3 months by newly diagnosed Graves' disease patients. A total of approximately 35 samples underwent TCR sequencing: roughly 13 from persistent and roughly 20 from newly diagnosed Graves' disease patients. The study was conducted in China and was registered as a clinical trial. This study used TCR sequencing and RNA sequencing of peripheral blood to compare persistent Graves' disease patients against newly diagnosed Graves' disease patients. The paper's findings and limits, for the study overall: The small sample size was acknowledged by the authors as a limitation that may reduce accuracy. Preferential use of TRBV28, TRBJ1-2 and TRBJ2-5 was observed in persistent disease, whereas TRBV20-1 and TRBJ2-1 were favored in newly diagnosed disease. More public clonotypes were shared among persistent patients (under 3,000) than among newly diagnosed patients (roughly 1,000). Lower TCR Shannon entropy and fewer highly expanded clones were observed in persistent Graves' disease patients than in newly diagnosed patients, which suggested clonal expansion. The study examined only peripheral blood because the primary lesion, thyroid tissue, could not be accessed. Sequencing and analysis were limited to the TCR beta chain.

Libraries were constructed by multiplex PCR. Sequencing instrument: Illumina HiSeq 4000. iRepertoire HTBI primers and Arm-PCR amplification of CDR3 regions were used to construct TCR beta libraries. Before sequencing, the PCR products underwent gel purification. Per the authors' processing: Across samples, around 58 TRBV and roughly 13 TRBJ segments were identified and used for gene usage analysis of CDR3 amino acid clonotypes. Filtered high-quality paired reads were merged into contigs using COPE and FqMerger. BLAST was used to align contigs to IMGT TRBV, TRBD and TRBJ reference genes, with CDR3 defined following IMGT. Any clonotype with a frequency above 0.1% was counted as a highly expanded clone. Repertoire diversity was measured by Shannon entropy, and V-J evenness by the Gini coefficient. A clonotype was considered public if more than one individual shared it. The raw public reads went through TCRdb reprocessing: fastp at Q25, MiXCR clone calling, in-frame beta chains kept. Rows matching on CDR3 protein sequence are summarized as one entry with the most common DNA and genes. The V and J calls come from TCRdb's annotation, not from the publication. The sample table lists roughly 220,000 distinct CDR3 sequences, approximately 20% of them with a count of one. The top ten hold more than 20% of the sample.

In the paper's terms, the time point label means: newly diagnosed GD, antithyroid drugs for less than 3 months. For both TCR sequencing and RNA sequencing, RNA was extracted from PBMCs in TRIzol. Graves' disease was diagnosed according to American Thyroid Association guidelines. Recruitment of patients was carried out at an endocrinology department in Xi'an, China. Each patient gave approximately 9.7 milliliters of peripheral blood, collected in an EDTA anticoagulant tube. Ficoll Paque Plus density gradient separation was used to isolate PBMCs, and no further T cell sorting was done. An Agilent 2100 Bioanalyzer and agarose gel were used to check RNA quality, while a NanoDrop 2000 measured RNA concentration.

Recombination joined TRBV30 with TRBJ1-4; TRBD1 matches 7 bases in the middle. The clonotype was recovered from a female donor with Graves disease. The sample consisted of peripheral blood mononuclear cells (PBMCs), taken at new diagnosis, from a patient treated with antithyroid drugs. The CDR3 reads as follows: CAWSVGTVTNEKLFF. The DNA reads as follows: TGTGCCTGGAGTGTTGGGACAGTGACTAATGAAAAACTGTTTTTT.